Listed below are T cell receptor beta chains from one sample, sequenced in a study of graft-versus-host responses after intestinal transplantation. Measured with immunoSEQ multiplex PCR; TCRdb has only the in-frame clones, and not every one. This table has fewer than 110,000 clones, roughly 93% appearing once. These receptors have no identified antigens. The sequences come from unstimulated CD8+ T cells sorted from spleen or lymph node cells, collected before intestinal transplant. These receptor sequences come from a human donor who received an intestinal transplant. Each CDR3 is given with its conserved first and last residue.

>TRBJ2-1|TRBV27
CASSSGTGPYNEQFF
>TRBJ1-1|TRBV4-2
CASSHPGVGTEAFF
>TRBJ2-7|TRBV7-9
CASSSGGVGYEQYF
>TRBJ1-1|TRBV10-2
CASSELAGLEAFF
>TRBJ1-2|TRBV5-8
CASSSETGRGVYGYTF
>TRBJ2-1|TRBV7-8
CASSFHEWAFNNEQFF
>TRBJ2-1|TRBV11-2
CASSPGTSLEQFF
>TRBJ2-6|TRBV6-5
CASSFASGANVLTF
>TRBJ1-3|TRBV23-1
CARGREGVGNTIYF
>TRBJ2-3|TRBV25-1
CASSPLLRLADTQYF
>TRBJ1-6|TRBV6-5
CASSYKRVPLHF
>TRBJ1-1|TRBV6-1
CASTDTGGPNTEAFF
>TRBJ2-1|TRBV14
CASSQGTGSYNEQFF
>TRBJ2-7|TRBV4-1
CASSQELGQGASEQYF
>TRBJ2-2|TRBV4-2
CASSQVQAAAGELFF
>TRBJ2-7|TRBV2
CASSGRNSYEQYF
>TRBJ1-2|TRBV6-1
CASSEFGGYDSYGYTF
>TRBJ2-1|TRBV12-5
CASGLVLGNEQFF
>TRBJ1-1|TRBV4-1
CASSQGMQANEAFF
>TRBJ2-7|TRBV7-3
CASSLRGQGAYEQYF